These T cell receptor beta chains were read from a single sample in a study of T cell repertoires in cytomegalovirus infection. Via MiXCR, TCRdb re-called the reads, giving one row per CDR3 protein. Here the sample spans some 940,000 distinct CDR3 sequences, roughly 30% being singletons. No antigens are known for them. The sequencing here drew on cultured CD8+ T cells from PBMCs, taken from culture after CMV antigen stimulation. Every receptor here comes from a human donor in good health (CMV status not recorded). Some clones in this sample may be carry-over from other donors' samples. Each CDR3 is given with its conserved first and last residue. The D gene is left open where the match is weak. A clone size is listed for some rows: how often the clone was seen (once, few, many), or a class if it is expanded.

TRBJ2-1 | TRBV27 | - | - | CASSLKLRNLYNEQFF | TGTGCCAGCAGTCTGAAACTCCGTAACCTCTACAATGAGCAGTTCTTC
TRBJ2-7 | TRBV5-1 | - | - | CASSQYGFGSEQYF | TGCGCCAGCAGCCAATACGGCTTCGGGTCCGAGCAGTACTTC
TRBJ2-6 | TRBV9 | TRBD1 | - | CASSSPKGGPGANVLTF | TGTGCCAGCAGCTCCCCTAAAGGGGGCCCTGGGGCCAACGTCCTGACTTTC
TRBJ2-3 | TRBV4-2 | TRBD2 | - | CASRALSGGATDTQYF | TGTGCCAGCAGGGCCCTTAGCGGGGGGGCGACAGATACGCAGTATTTT
TRBJ2-3 | TRBV7-9 | - | few | CASSSTEGSTDTQYF | TGTGCCAGCAGCTCGACAGAAGGGAGCACAGATACGCAGTATTTT
TRBJ2-5 | TRBV3-1 | - | - | CVSSQDHGPQTFQETQYF | TGTGTCAGCAGCCAAGATCACGGGCCGCAGACTTTCCAAGAGACCCAGTACTTC
TRBJ2-6 | TRBV12-3/TRBV12-4 | TRBD1 | few | CASRRTGRPGANVLTF | TGTGCCAGCAGGCGGACAGGGCGCCCTGGGGCCAACGTCCTGACTTTC
TRBJ2-1 | TRBV27 | - | few | CASSSGMREQFF | TGTGCCAGCAGTTCTGGAATGAGGGAGCAGTTCTTC
TRBJ2-3 | TRBV24-1 | TRBD2 | - | CATSETSGGPTDTQYF | TGTGCCACCAGCGAGACTAGCGGGGGTCCCACAGATACGCAGTATTTT
TRBJ2-1 | TRBV12-3/TRBV12-4 | TRBD2 | few | CASDPSLAGGYNEQFF | TGTGCCAGCGACCCATCCCTAGCGGGGGGCTACAATGAGCAGTTCTTC
TRBJ1-1 | TRBV7-9 | - | - | CASSSPLKGEAEAFF | TGTGCCAGCAGCTCGCCCTTAAAGGGGGAGGCTGAAGCTTTCTTT
TRBJ2-1 | TRBV7-3 | - | - | CASSSQLGTSYRNEQFF | TGTGCCAGCAGCTCCCAGTTGGGGACTTCGTACCGCAATGAGCAGTTCTTC
TRBJ2-1 | TRBV7-4 | - | - | CAEEGIHNEQFF | TGTGCAGAGGAGGGAATCCACAATGAGCAGTTCTTC
TRBJ1-1 | TRBV19 | - | - | CASSIFPLAGAGNTEAFF | TGTGCCAGTAGTATCTTCCCCCTAGCAGGGGCGGGAAACACTGAAGCTTTCTTT
TRBJ2-3 | TRBV4-2 | - | few | CASSQDLESEGTDTQYF | TGTGCCAGCAGCCAAGATCTTGAGAGCGAGGGCACAGATACGCAGTATTTT
TRBJ1-2 | TRBV12-3/TRBV12-4 | - | - | CASSPDLGGVYGYTF | TGTGCCAGCAGCCCCGACTTGGGGGGGGTCTATGGCTACACCTTC
TRBJ2-5 | TRBV5-6 | - | few | CASSGEGRTGRETQYF | TGTGCCAGCAGCGGCGAGGGACGGACCGGCAGAGAGACCCAGTACTTC
TRBJ1-5 | TRBV19 | - | few | CASKEARASQPQHF | TGTGCCAGTAAGGAGGCCAGGGCTAGTCAGCCCCAGCATTTT
TRBJ2-5 | TRBV7-6 | - | many | CASSPTGVKETQYF | TGTGCCAGCAGCCCGACAGGTGTGAAAGAGACCCAGTACTTC
TRBJ1-5 | TRBV7-6 | TRBD1 | many | CASAQGLDQPQHF | TGTGCCAGCGCACAGGGGCTTGATCAGCCCCAGCATTTT
TRBJ2-2 | TRBV5-5 | - | few | CASSPRGTNTGELFF | TGTGCCAGCAGCCCGAGGGGGACAAACACCGGGGAGCTGTTTTTT
TRBJ2-7 | TRBV7-9 | - | - | CASSPRVDEQYF | TGTGCCAGCAGCCCCCGGGTTGACGAGCAGTACTTC
TRBJ1-2 | TRBV12-3/TRBV12-4 | TRBD1 | few | CASSLGQGVNYGYTF | TGTGCCAGCAGTTTAGGGCAGGGGGTTAACTATGGCTACACCTTC
TRBJ2-1 | TRBV12-3/TRBV12-4 | - | many | CASSIPIGAEQFF | TGTGCCAGCAGTATTCCGATCGGGGCTGAGCAGTTCTTC
TRBJ2-7 | TRBV27 | TRBD1 | few | CASSLSWTGDYEQYF | TGTGCCAGCAGTTTATCCTGGACAGGAGACTACGAGCAGTACTTC
TRBJ2-7 | TRBV7-6 | - | - | CASTLNADYEQYF | TGTGCCAGCACCCTGAACGCAGACTACGAGCAGTACTTC
TRBJ1-2 | TRBV9 | TRBD1 | - | CASSRGTGVFGYTF | TGTGCCAGCAGCAGAGGGACAGGGGTTTTCGGCTACACCTTC
TRBJ2-2 | TRBV6-1 | - | many | CASSEWSGTTGELFF | TGTGCCAGCAGTGAATGGTCAGGGACCACCGGGGAGCTGTTTTTT
TRBJ2-5 | TRBV28 | TRBD2 | - | CASSGTSGGTQETQYF | TGTGCCAGCAGTGGGACTAGCGGGGGTACTCAAGAGACCCAGTACTTC
TRBJ2-2 | TRBV25-1 | - | - | CASSEFGPTWDSNTGELFF | TGTGCCAGCAGTGAATTTGGTCCAACCTGGGATTCGAACACCGGGGAGCTGTTTTTT
TRBJ2-2 | TRBV6-1 | - | many | CASKQGNTGELFF | TGTGCCAGCAAACAGGGGAACACCGGGGAGCTGTTTTTT
TRBJ2-2 | TRBV14 | - | - | CASSLSFTGELFF | TGTGCCAGCAGTCTTTCGTTTACCGGGGAGCTGTTTTTT
TRBJ2-5 | TRBV6-5 | - | - | CASQIGRTQYF | TGTGCCAGCCAGATAGGCCGAACCCAGTACTTC
TRBJ2-1 | TRBV7-2 | - | many | CASSSPNNEQFF | TGTGCCAGCAGCTCACCAAACAATGAGCAGTTCTTC
TRBJ2-1 | TRBV28 | TRBD2 | - | CASLAAPGTSSSYNEQFF | TGTGCCAGCTTGGCCGCTCCCGGGACTAGCAGTTCCTACAATGAGCAGTTCTTC
TRBJ2-1 | TRBV10-3 | TRBD1 | few | CAISDPGQGGDNEQFF | TGTGCCATCAGTGACCCGGGACAGGGAGGAGACAATGAGCAGTTCTTC
TRBJ2-2 | TRBV6-5 | - | few | CASSYSHIRPGRDGTGELFF | TGTGCCAGCAGTTACTCTCACATTCGTCCCGGCAGGGACGGGACCGGGGAGCTGTTTTTT
TRBJ1-2 | TRBV7-8 | TRBD1 | few | CASSLGGQSVVGYTF | TGTGCCAGCAGCTTAGGGGGACAGTCAGTGGTTGGCTACACCTTC
TRBJ2-1 | TRBV6-5 | TRBD2 | - | CASSRPGLVAYNEQFF | TGTGCCAGCAGTCGCCCGGGACTAGTAGCCTACAATGAGCAGTTCTTC
TRBJ2-2 | TRBV10-3 | - | - | CAISESSQGRNTGELFF | TGTGCCATCAGTGAGTCTTCACAGGGCAGGAACACCGGGGAGCTGTTTTTT